This T cell receptor (beta chain) was observed in a study of T cells expressing NK-cell markers. Overall study: One of the eight sequenced donors was seronegative, whereas the other seven were HCMV-seropositive. Study-wide results and limits: Among several donors, these clonotypes also ranked first in the CD3+CD56-NKG2C+ fraction. In roughly six donors, dominant CD3+CD56+NKG2C+ clonotypes ranked among the top 10 CD8+ clonotypes.

TCR beta cDNA was made by 5'RACE template switching with UMIs. TCRdb re-called the 5' RACE reads and gives one entry per CDR3 protein, without DNA. The sample totals 550,000 to 600,000 distinct CDR3 sequences. A remark on this clonotype: The antigen is unknown.

There are 14 residues in the CDR3. This chain links TRBV12-3 or TRBV12-4 with TRBJ2-7; TCRdb reports TRBD2, a call that lacks DNA to check it against. This TCR was sampled from a man between 18 and 35 years old in good health. The sample taken for sequencing was blood T cells: a sorted CD56 or NKG2C T cell subset, CD4+ or CD8+ T cells, or bulk PBMC T cells (not recorded which). The CDR3 sequence: CASSFQLAGVEQYF.